A single sample is the source of the 16 T cell receptor beta chains below, sequenced in a study of identical twins. Using its own MiXCR run on the 5' RACE reads, TCRdb lists one record per CDR3 protein. The sample yields just under 650,000 distinct CDR3 sequences, about 7.6% seen once. The same data also went into a second study, on yellow fever vaccine responses in identical twins.

The sample comprised PBMCs. Receptor source: a woman aged 18-29 years in good health.

This clonotype showed up just a few times. The V gene is TRBV28, the J gene TRBJ2-7; 9 nucleotides line up with TRBD1. V was clipped by 2 bases and J by 6 bases; unmatched bases: 8. This CDR3 comprises 15 residues. The germline CDR1 and CDR2 sequences are MDHEN and SYDVKM. The CDR3 coding sequence is TGTGCCAGCAGTTTAGGGACAGGGACTTCTAGCGAGCAGTACTTC. This encodes CASSLGTGTSSEQYF. Based on the CDR3 plus reference TRBV28 and TRBJ2-7, the full variable domain is DVKVTQSSRYLVKRTGEKVFLECVQDMDHENMFWYRQDPGLGLRLIYFSYDVKMKEKGDIPEGYSVSREKKERFSLILESASTNQTSMYLCASSLGTGTSSEQYFGPGTRLTVT.

This clonotype came up many times. The chain links TRBV27 to TRBJ1-1, with 8 positions matching TRBD1. The CDR3 totals 14 residues. Germline CDR1 is MNHEY and CDR2 is SMNVEV (reference sequence). V dropped 1 base and J dropped 4; count of bases not matched to a gene: 2. The CDR3 nucleotides read TGTGCCAGCAGTTTATGGCAGGGGGCCACTGAAGCTTTCTTT. This codes for CASSLWQGATEAFF.

The rearrangement uses TRBV10-3 and TRBJ2-7; 8 bases are a match to TRBD1. This CDR3 has 15 residues. The V gene's germline CDR1 is ENHRY and CDR2 SYGVKD. Trimming took 0 bases from V and 7 from J; bases not matched to a gene: 8. The CDR3: CAISESNLRTGEQYV. CDR3 sequence (DNA): TGTGCCATCAGTGAGTCGAATCTCCGGACAGGGGAGCAGTACGTC.

V and J are TRBV12-3 or TRBV12-4 and TRBJ2-7; 7 bases map to TRBD2. The J segment lost 6 bases and the V segment lost 3 bases, leaving 5 bases of the junction unmatched. This CDR3 spans 13 amino acids. CDR3 residues: CASSLSGKGEQYF. DNA of the CDR3: TGTGCCAGCAGTTTGAGCGGGAAGGGCGAGCAGTACTTC.

This clonotype was picked up a small number of times. The V gene is TRBV20-1, the J gene TRBJ2-6, with D unresolved. CDR1 DFQATT and CDR2 SNEGSKA come from the germline V gene (reference sequence). The V and J ends lost 5 bases and 0 bases respectively, with 8 bases between them. The CDR3 runs 14 residues. The CDR3 DNA follows: TGCAGTGCTGCCACCGACTCTGGGGCCAACGTCCTGACTTTC. Translating it yields CSAATDSGANVLTF.

V gene TRBV20-1 combines with J gene TRBJ2-1, with D unresolved. The CDR3 loop spans 15 amino acids. CDR1 is DFQATT and CDR2 is SNEGSKA in the germline V gene (reference sequence). Trimming left V 0 bases short and J 3 bases short, with 12 bases between. DNA for the CDR3: TGCAGTGCTAGAGATGATCGCGGCATCTACAATGAGCAGTTCTTC. Protein: CSARDDRGIYNEQFF.

CDR3 in DNA: TGCGCCAGCAGCTTGGCCTACGGGAACTCCTACAATGAGCAGTTCTTC. Translation: CASSLAYGNSYNEQFF. This chain links TRBV5-1 with TRBJ2-1, with TRBD2 as a possible D gene (5 bases). The CDR3 is 16 amino acids. CDR1 and CDR2 (germline): SGHRS, YFSETQ. The ends were cut back, 0 bases at V and 0 bases at J, with 10 bases in the middle. Based on the CDR3 plus reference TRBV5-1 and TRBJ2-1, the full variable domain is KAGVTQTPRYLIKTRGQQVTLSCSPISGHRSVSWYQQTPGQGLQFLFEYFSETQRNKGNFPGRFSGRQFSNSRSEMNVSTLELGDSALYLCASSLAYGNSYNEQFFGPGTRLTVL.

This clonotype occurred many times. V gene TRBV18 combines with J gene TRBJ1-6, with 9 nucleotides matching TRBD1. CDR1 is KGHSH, CDR2 LQKENI, per germline. This CDR3 comprises 14 residues. With V trimmed by 6 bases and J by 9 bases, 6 bases remained unmatched. The CDR3 spells CASSTGTGLSPLHF. CDR3 in DNA: TGTGCCAGCTCTACCGGGACAGGGCTTTCACCCCTCCACTTT.

This clonotype showed up many times. The rearrangement uses TRBV7-9 and TRBJ1-1, with D perhaps matching TRBD1 (5 bases). Trimming took 0 bases from V and 0 from J, leaving 11 bases between them. This CDR3 has 16 residues. Germline V gene sequence: CDR1 SEHNR, CDR2 FQNEAQ (reference sequence). The CDR3: CASSLAYQGLNTEAFF. The CDR3 DNA sequence: TGTGCCAGCAGCTTAGCCTATCAGGGTTTGAACACTGAAGCTTTCTTT. The complete variable domain, with remaining parts taken from reference TRBV7-9 and TRBJ1-1, reads DTGVSQNPRHKITKRGQNVTFRCDPISEHNRLYWYRQTLGQGPEFLTYFQNEAQLEKSRLLSDRFSAERPKGSFSTLEIQRTEQGDSAMYLCASSLAYQGLNTEAFFGQGTRLTVV.

The chain uses TRBV9 and TRBJ2-2, with 8 nucleotides matching TRBD2. V gave up 4 bases and J gave up 4 bases; unmatched junction bases: 9. Germline CDR1 is SGDLS and CDR2 is YYNGEE. The CDR3 extends over 16 amino acids. CDR3 sequence reads: CASSYNTGGTTGELFF. CDR3 in DNA: TGTGCCAGCAGCTACAATACGGGGGGGACCACCGGGGAGCTGTTTTTT.

Only a few counts were recorded for this clonotype. The chain joins TRBV12-3 or TRBV12-4 to TRBJ2-5; unclear D gene. V lost 5 bases, J lost 1 base, and 11 bases lay in between. CDR3 length: 14 amino acids. The CDR3 loop is CASSPIRSQETQYF. Here the CDR3 DNA reads TGTGCCAGCAGTCCCATCAGGAGCCAAGAGACCCAGTACTTC.

This clonotype appeared many times. This rearrangement joins TRBV4-2 to TRBJ2-3; possible D gene TRBD2, 6 bases. The CDR3 contains 16 residues. The V gene lost 0 bases and the J gene lost 2 bases, with 12 bases spanning the gap. The germline CDR1 and CDR2 sequences are LGHNA and YNFKEQ. DNA of the CDR3: TGTGCCAGCAGCCAAGAAGGACCGGGGGTCACAGATACGCAGTATTTT. Protein product: CASSQEGPGVTDTQYF.

J is TRBJ1-1 and V is TRBV7-9; 8 nucleotides align to TRBD1. V trimming: 7 bases; J trimming: 7 bases; junction bases outside the gene matches: 11. The CDR3 contains 14 residues. Germline lookup yields CDR1 SEHNR and CDR2 FQNEAQ (reference sequence). The CDR3 loop reads CASNPGTGELEAFF. CDR3 in DNA: TGTGCCAGCAATCCCGGGACAGGAGAGCTTGAAGCTTTCTTT.

V usage is TRBV20-1 and J usage is TRBJ2-3; D is perhaps TRBD1 (6 bases). CDR1 and CDR2 from the germline V gene are DFQATT and SNEGSKA (reference sequence). CDR3 size: 16 residues. Trimming pared 4 bases from V and 0 bases from J, leaving 17 bases between. DNA for the CDR3: TGCAGTGCTACTAATCTCAGGGGCTCGAGCACAGATACGCAGTATTTT. Translation: CSATNLRGSSTDTQYF.

The rearrangement links TRBV5-5 to TRBJ2-2, with 13 bases lining up with TRBD2. V dropped 4 bases and J dropped 5; count of bases not matched to a gene: 8. The germline CDR1 and CDR2 sequences are SGHKS and YYEKEE (reference sequence). The CDR3 totals 17 residues. CDR3 residues: CASSLRTSGSATGELFF. In DNA, the CDR3 is TGTGCCAGCAGCCTCCGGACTAGCGGGAGCGCTACCGGGGAGCTGTTTTTT.

This clonotype was observed a handful of times. The V and J genes are TRBV2 and TRBJ2-2, with D perhaps TRBD2 (6 bases). The CDR3 extends over 16 amino acids. The V gene's germline CDR1 is SNHLY and CDR2 FYNNEI. Trimming cost V 6 bases and J 3 bases, with 17 bases left between them. CDR3 sequence (DNA): TGTGCCAGCAGGGGGGGACCCCAACCCGACACCGGGGAGCTGTTTTTT. This codes for CASRGGPQPDTGELFF.